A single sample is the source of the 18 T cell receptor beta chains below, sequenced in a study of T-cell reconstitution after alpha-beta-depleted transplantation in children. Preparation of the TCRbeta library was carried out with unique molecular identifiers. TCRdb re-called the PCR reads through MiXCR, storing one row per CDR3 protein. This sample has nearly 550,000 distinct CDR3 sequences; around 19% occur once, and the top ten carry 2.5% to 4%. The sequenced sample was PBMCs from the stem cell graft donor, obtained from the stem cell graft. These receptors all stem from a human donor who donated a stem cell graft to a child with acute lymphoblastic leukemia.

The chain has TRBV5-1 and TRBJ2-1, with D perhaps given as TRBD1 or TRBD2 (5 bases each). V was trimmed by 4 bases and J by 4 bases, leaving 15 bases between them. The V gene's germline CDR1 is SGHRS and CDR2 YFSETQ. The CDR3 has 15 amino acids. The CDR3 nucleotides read TGCGCCAGCAGCCCTCGAAGGGACCCGTACAATGAGCAGTTCTTC. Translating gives CASSPRRDPYNEQFF.

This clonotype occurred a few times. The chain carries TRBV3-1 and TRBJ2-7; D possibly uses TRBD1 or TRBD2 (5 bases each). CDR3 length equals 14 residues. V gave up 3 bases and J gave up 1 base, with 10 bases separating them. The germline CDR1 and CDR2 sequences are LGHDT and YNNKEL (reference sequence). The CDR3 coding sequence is TGTGCCAGCAGCCAGCCGGGGCCGTCCTACGAGCAGTACTTC. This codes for CASSQPGPSYEQYF.

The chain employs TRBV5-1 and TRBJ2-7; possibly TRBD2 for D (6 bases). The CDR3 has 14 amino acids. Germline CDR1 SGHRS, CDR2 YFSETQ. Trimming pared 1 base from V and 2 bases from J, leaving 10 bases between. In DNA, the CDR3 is TGCGCCAGCAGCTTGCGGGAGTCCACCTACGAGCAGTACTTC. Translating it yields CASSLRESTYEQYF.

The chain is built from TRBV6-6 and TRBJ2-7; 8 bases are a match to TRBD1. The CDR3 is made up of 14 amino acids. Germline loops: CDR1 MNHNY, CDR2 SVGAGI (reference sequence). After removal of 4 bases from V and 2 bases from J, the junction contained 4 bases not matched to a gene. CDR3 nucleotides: TGTGCCAGCAGTTGGGGACAGGAAACCTACGAGCAGTACTTC. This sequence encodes CASSWGQETYEQYF.

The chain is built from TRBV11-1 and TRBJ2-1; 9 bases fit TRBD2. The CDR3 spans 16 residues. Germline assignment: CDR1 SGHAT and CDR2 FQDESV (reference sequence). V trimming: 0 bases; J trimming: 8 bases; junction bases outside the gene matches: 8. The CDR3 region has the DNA TGTGCCAGCAGCTTAGCCGCTAGCGGGGCTAAAGATGAGCAGTTCTTC. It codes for CASSLAASGAKDEQFF. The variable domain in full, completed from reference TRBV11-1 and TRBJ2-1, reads EAEVAQSPRYKITEKSQAVAFWCDPISGHATLYWYRQILGQGPELLVQFQDESVVDDSQLPKDRFSAERLKGVDSTLKIQPAELGDSAMYLCASSLAASGAKDEQFFGPGTRLTVL.

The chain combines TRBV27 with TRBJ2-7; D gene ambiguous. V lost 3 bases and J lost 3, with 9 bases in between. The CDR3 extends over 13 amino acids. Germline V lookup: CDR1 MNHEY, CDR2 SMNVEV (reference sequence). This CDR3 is CASSLTDHYEQYF. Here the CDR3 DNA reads TGTGCCAGCAGTTTGACGGACCACTACGAGCAGTACTTC.

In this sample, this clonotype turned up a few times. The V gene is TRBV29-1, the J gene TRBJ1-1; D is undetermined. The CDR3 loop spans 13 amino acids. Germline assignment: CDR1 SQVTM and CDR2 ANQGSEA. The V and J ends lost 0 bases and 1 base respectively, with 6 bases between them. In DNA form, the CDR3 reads TGCAGCGTTGAAGATCCAGAGAACACTGAAGCTTTCTTT. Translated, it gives CSVEDPENTEAFF.

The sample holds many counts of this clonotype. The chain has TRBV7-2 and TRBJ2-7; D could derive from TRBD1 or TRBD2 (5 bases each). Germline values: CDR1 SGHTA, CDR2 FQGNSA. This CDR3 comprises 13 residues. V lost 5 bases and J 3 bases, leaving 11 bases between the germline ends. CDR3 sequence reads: CASSVGTVYEQYF. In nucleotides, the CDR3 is TGTGCCAGCAGCGTAGGGACGGTCTACGAGCAGTACTTC.

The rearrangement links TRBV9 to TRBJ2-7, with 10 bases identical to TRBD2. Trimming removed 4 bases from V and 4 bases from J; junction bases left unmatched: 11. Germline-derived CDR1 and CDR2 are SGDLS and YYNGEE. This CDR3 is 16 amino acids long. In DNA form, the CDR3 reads TGTGCCAGCAGCTTAACGACTAGCGGGCCCCTATACGAGCAGTACTTC. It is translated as CASSLTTSGPLYEQYF.

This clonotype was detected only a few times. The CDR3 DNA follows: TGCAGTGCTAGGGGCTATCCAAGCACAGATACGCAGTATTTT. It translates to CSARGYPSTDTQYF. The chain employs TRBV20-1 and TRBJ2-3, with unresolved D. Germline assignment: CDR1 DFQATT and CDR2 SNEGSKA (reference sequence). The CDR3 length is 14 residues. The germline V and J ends were trimmed by 3 bases and 0 bases, with 10 bases remaining between them.

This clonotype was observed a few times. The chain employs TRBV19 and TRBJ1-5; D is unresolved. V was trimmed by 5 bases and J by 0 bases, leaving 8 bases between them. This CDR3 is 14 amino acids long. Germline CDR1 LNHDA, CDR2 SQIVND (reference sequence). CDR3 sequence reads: CASSVRDSNQPQHF. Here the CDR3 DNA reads TGTGCCAGTAGTGTGAGGGATAGCAATCAGCCCCAGCATTTT.

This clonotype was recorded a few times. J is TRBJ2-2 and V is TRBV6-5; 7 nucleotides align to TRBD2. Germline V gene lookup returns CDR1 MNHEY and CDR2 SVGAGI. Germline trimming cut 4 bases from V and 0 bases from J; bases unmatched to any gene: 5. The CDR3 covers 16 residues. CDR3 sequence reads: CASSSPGGTNTGELFF. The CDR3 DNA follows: TGTGCCAGCAGTTCTCCCGGGGGGACGAACACCGGGGAGCTGTTTTTT.

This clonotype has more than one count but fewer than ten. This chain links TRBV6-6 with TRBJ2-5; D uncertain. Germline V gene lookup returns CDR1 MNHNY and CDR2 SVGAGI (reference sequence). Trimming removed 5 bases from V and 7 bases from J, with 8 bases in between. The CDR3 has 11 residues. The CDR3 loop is CASSQSGTQYF. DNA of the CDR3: TGTGCCAGCAGTCAATCGGGGACCCAGTACTTC.

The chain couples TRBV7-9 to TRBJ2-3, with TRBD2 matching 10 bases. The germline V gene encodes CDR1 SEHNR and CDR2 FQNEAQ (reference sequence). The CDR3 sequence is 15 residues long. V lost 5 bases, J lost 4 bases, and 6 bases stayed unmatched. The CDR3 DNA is TGTGCCAGCAGCCTTACTAGCGGGATCTCAGATACGCAGTATTTT. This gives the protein CASSLTSGISDTQYF.

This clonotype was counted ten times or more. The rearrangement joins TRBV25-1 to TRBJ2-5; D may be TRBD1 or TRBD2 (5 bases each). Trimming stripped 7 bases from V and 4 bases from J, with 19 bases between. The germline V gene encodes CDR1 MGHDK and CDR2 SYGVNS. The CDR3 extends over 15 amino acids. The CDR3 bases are TGTGCCAGCAACCTCCGGGGCCCAGGAGGAGAGACCCAGTACTTC. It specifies CASNLRGPGGETQYF.

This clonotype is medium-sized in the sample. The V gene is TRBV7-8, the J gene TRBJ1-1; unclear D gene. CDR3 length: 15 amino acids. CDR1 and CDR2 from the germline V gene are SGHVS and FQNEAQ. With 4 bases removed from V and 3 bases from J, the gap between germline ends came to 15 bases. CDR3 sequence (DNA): TGTGCCAGCAGCTCCTTTGCGGGCTTTTACACTGAAGCTTTCTTT. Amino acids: CASSSFAGFYTEAFF. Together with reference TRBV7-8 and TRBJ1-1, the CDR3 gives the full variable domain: GAGVSQSPRYKVAKRGQDVALRCDPISGHVSLFWYQQALGQGPEFLTYFQNEAQLDKSGLPSDRFFAERPEGSVSTLKIQRTQQEDSAVYLCASSSFAGFYTEAFFGQGTRLTVV.

The CDR3 here is CASSLRLGQNEQFF. The CDR3 DNA follows: TGTGCCAGCAGTTTAAGACTGGGCCAAAATGAGCAGTTCTTC. The chain employs TRBV12-3 or TRBV12-4 and TRBJ2-1; D unresolved. V lost 2 bases and J lost 7, with 12 bases in between. CDR3 size: 14 residues.

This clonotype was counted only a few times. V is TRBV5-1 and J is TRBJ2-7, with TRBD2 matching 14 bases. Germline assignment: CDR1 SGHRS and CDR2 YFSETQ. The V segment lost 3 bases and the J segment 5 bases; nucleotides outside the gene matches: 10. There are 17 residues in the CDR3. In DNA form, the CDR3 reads TGCGCCAGCAGCTCGCGGACTAGCGGGGGGTCCACCCACGAGCAGTACTTC. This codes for CASSSRTSGGSTHEQYF.